These 11 T cell receptor beta chains were sequenced from one sample in a study of T cell clonotyping in hematopoietic cell transplantation. The protocol was immunoSEQ multiplex PCR, while the TCRdb copy is restricted to in-frame clones and leaves out a portion. The sample gives about 5,700 clones, roughly 90% of which show up once; around 50% is in the top ten. This specimen consisted of peripheral blood mononuclear cells, obtained 100 days after allogeneic stem cell transplant. These receptors all come from a female patient aged 50 to 60 who had an allogeneic stem cell transplant from an unrelated donor, so T cells may come from the graft donor. Some clones in this sample may be carry-over from other donors' samples.

The rearrangement uses TRBV20-1 and TRBJ2-4; D call uncertain. Germline V CDR1 and CDR2: DFQATT, SNEGSKA (reference sequence). Trimming shortened V by 8 bases and J by 12 bases, and 17 bases separated the two germline ends. The CDR3 is 11 amino acids. CDR3 nucleotide sequence: TGCAGTTCCCTCCCCAGGCTAAATCAGTACTTC. Translating gives CSSLPRLNQYF.

This chain uses TRBV7-2 with TRBJ1-6; D remains unclear. CDR3 length: 12 residues. Germline CDR1 is SGHTA and CDR2 is FQGNSA. V was shortened by 0 bases and J by 6 bases, with 0 bases between the two germline ends. The CDR3 sequence is CASSLANSPLHF. The CDR3 bases are TGTGCCAGCAGCTTAGCTAATTCACCCCTCCACTTT.

The chain recombines TRBV21-1 with TRBJ2-7; the D call in the table, TRBD2, was not verified against the DNA. TRBV21-1 is a pseudogene locus. The CDR3 length is 13 residues. CDR3 protein: CASSKGRIYEQYF. CDR3 nucleotides: TGTGCCAGCAGCAAAGGGCGGATCTACGAGCAGTACTTC.

The rearrangement links TRBV6-1 to TRBJ1-5, with a possible D match to TRBD1 (5 bases). V lost 2 bases, J lost 4 bases, and 15 bases lay in between. Germline V gene lookup returns CDR1 MNHNS and CDR2 SASEGT. The CDR3 sequence is 16 residues long. This CDR3 reads CASSERQGVLNQPQHF. The CDR3 coding sequence is TGTGCCAGCAGTGAACGGCAGGGCGTCTTAAATCAGCCCCAGCATTTT.

The chain employs TRBV30 and TRBJ1-1; D is undetermined. Germline CDR1 reads GTSNPN; CDR2 reads SVGIG (reference sequence). The CDR3 is made up of 16 amino acids. The V and J ends lost 2 bases and 0 bases respectively, with 16 bases between them. The CDR3 loop reads CAWSLYMTRVNTEAFF. The CDR3 nucleotides read TGTGCCTGGAGTCTCTACATGACGCGGGTGAACACTGAAGCTTTCTTT.

This clone was counted once. The chain joins TRBV5-1 to TRBJ1-1; D might be TRBD1 (6 bases). The CDR3 contains 14 residues. Germline CDR1 reads SGHRS; CDR2 reads YFSETQ. With 5 bases removed from V and 7 bases from J, the gap between germline ends came to 18 bases. CDR3 protein: CASRLGGTRSEAFF. CDR3 DNA: TGCGCCAGCAGACTTGGGGGGACACGGAGTGAAGCTTTCTTT.

The chain is built from TRBV4-1 and TRBJ1-6; 10 bases map to TRBD1. Germline trimming cut 4 bases from V and 6 bases from J; bases unmatched to any gene: 9. This CDR3 is built from 17 residues. Per the germline V gene, CDR1 is MGHRA and CDR2 is YSYEKL. The CDR3 DNA is TGCGCCAGCAGCCGCAATCCCGGGACAGGGGTTAATTCACCCCTCCACTTT. Translating gives CASSRNPGTGVNSPLHF.

V usage is TRBV2 and J usage is TRBJ2-2, with D perhaps TRBD2 (6 bases). Germline V gives CDR1 SNHLY, CDR2 FYNNEI. V shed 8 bases and J shed 0 bases, with 19 bases lying between them. The CDR3 consists of 17 residues. The chain's CDR3 is CASCRTDRGSNTGELFF. The CDR3 DNA reads TGTGCCAGCTGTAGGACCGATCGGGGGTCGAACACCGGGGAGCTGTTTTTT.

This chain uses TRBV7-9 with TRBJ2-5; D possibly corresponds to TRBD2 (6 bases). This CDR3 has 15 amino acids. Trimming stripped 7 bases from V and 5 bases from J, with 20 bases between. Germline V gives CDR1 SEHNR, CDR2 FQNEAQ (reference sequence). CDR3: CASTPTTGTGETQYF. For the CDR3, the DNA is TGTGCCAGCACCCCAACCACCGGGACTGGGGAGACCCAGTACTTC.

The chain carries TRBV30 and TRBJ1-4; 7 positions match TRBD1. The CDR3 is made up of 13 amino acids. CDR1 is GTSNPN, CDR2 SVGIG, per germline (reference sequence). The CDR3 reads CALEQGYGEKLFF. The CDR3 nucleotides read TGTGCTTTAGAACAGGGGTACGGTGAAAAACTGTTTTTT.

This rearrangement joins TRBV5-1 to TRBJ2-3; tentatively, D is TRBD1 or TRBD2 (6 bases each). The CDR3 consists of 15 residues. Germline CDR1 SGHRS, CDR2 YFSETQ. The V end was cut by 7 bases, the J end by 3 bases, with 18 bases between. In DNA form, the CDR3 reads TGCGCCAGCTCTCCAGGGGCGCGGGAAACAGATACGCAGTATTTT. Its translation is CASSPGARETDTQYF.